The 24 T cell receptor beta chains in this list originate from one sample, sequenced in a study of Tregs in tolerant kidney transplant recipients. Measured with immunoSEQ multiplex PCR; TCRdb has only the in-frame clones, and not every one. The sample has about 30,000 clones. The specimen was CD8+ T cells from blood, collected before the transplant. These receptor sequences come from a human donor who received a combined kidney and bone marrow transplant.

Concerning this clone: The read halts 3 residues ahead of the CDR3 end, with the missing end drawn from the germline J gene. This rearrangement joins TRBV30 to TRBJ1-6; a possible D gene is TRBD1 (6 bases). The CDR3 totals 13 residues. From germline, CDR1 is GTSNPN and CDR2 SVGIG (reference sequence). The V and J ends lost 5 bases and 9 bases respectively, with 14 bases between them. CDR3: CAWPRTVGSPLHF. Incomplete CDR3 DNA: TGTGCCTGGCCGCGGACAGTGGGTTCACCC.

The CDR3 bases that were read are TGTGCCAGCAGCTTAGCCAGCGGGAGCTCCGAG. Translating gives CASSLASGSSE. The full CDR3 protein reads CASSLASGSSEQYF. The rearrangement uses TRBV7-9 and TRBJ2-7; 8 nucleotides line up with TRBD2. The CDR3 end falls 3 residues outside the read, so it is completed with the germline J gene. The CDR3 has 14 amino acids. V lost 0 bases, J lost 6 bases, and 4 bases stayed unmatched. Germline V gives CDR1 SEHNR, CDR2 FQNEAQ (reference sequence).

Points on this clone: The read falls 3 residues short of the CDR3 end, and the missing part is taken from the germline J gene. The rearrangement uses TRBV7-9 and TRBJ2-1, with 7 positions matching TRBD2. V lost 4 bases and J lost 4; bases outside the gene matches: 4. Germline loops: CDR1 SEHNR, CDR2 FQNEAQ (reference sequence). CDR3 length: 14 residues. The CDR3 loop is CASSSAGLYNEQFF. The covered CDR3 bases are TGTGCCAGCAGCTCAGCGGGACTATACAATGAG.

About this clone itself: The read ends 3 residues early relative to the CDR3; the germline J gene fills the gap. The rearrangement links TRBV20-1 to TRBJ2-1; the D is unclear. The CDR3 covers 15 residues. Germline V lookup: CDR1 DFQATT, CDR2 SNEGSKA (reference sequence). V lost 1 base to trimming and J lost 0 bases, with 10 bases between them. Partial CDR3 DNA: TGCAGTGCTAGAGGTTGGGCCAGCTCCTACAATGAG. The encoded protein is CSARGWASSYNE. The whole CDR3 sequence reads CSARGWASSYNEQFF.

In the case of this clone: From the germline J gene comes the end of the CDR3, since the read stops 3 residues before it. V is TRBV20-1 and J is TRBJ2-3, with TRBD2 identical over 12 bases. CDR1 is DFQATT and CDR2 is SNEGSKA in the germline V gene (reference sequence). CDR3 size: 16 residues. Trimming removed 5 bases from V and 1 base from J; junction bases left unmatched: 7. Partial CDR3 DNA: TGCAGTGCTCCTCGGACTAGCGGGATCCGCACAGATACG. It yields the protein CSAPRTSGIRTDT. The whole CDR3 sequence is CSAPRTSGIRTDTQYF.

In regard to this clone: The read ends 3 residues shy of where the CDR3 ends; the end is completed using the germline J gene. The J gene is TRBJ2-7, the V gene TRBV16; perhaps TRBD1 as D (6 bases). V lost 3 bases and J lost 5, with 14 bases in between. Germline V gives CDR1 KGHSY, CDR2 FQNENV. The CDR3 sequence is 14 residues long. CDR3 residues: CASSHMGHGHEQYF. The sequenced CDR3 bases are TGTGCCAGCAGCCACATGGGACATGGTCACGAG.

Of note for this clone: Read sequence stops 3 residues before the CDR3 end, and the germline J gene provides the missing end. The chain has TRBV7-2 and TRBJ2-7; 10 bases line up with TRBD2. The CDR3 loop spans 15 amino acids. V lost 3 bases to trimming and J lost 3 bases; unmatched junction nucleotides: 5. The germline gives CDR1 SGHTA, CDR2 FQGNSA. CDR3 sequence: CASSFGLAGVYEQYF. The CDR3 bases that were read are TGTGCCAGCAGCTTTGGGCTAGCGGGAGTCTACGAG.

About this clone itself: The observed sequence ends 3 residues before the CDR3 terminus, with the missing tail filled in from the germline J gene. V usage is TRBV29-1 and J usage is TRBJ2-7; the D gene is possibly TRBD1 (5 bases). The germline V gene has CDR1 SQVTM and CDR2 ANQGSEA. This CDR3 has 13 amino acids. V was cut by 7 bases and J by 2 bases, with 15 bases left in between. The CDR3 sequence: CSALQGNPYEQYF. CDR3 DNA (partial): TGCAGCGCTCTCCAGGGTAACCCCTACGAG.

For this clone: The read comes to an end 3 residues before the CDR3 does, leaving the germline J gene to fill in the end. The V call is TRBV10-3, the J call TRBJ2-1, with 11 positions matching TRBD2. J was trimmed by 2 bases and V by 2 bases; bases with no gene match: 5. Looked up from germline, CDR1 is ENHRY and CDR2 is SYGVKD. This CDR3 region has 17 residues. The covered CDR3 bases are TGTGCCATCAGTGAGGCGACTAGCGGGAACCCCTACAATGAG. This translates into CAISEATSGNPYNE. The whole CDR3 sequence reads CAISEATSGNPYNEQFF.

A note on this clone: The read ends 3 residues before the CDR3 terminus; that terminus is restored from the germline J gene. The chain joins TRBV2 to TRBJ2-5; 8 bases line up with TRBD1. The CDR3 has 13 residues. The junction had 2 bases not matched to a gene; V was cut back by 6 bases and J by 2 bases. CDR1 and CDR2 from the germline V gene are SNHLY and FYNNEI. CDR3 residues: CASRDRDQETQYF. CDR3 DNA (partial): TGTGCCAGCAGGGACAGGGATCAAGAGACC.

Regarding this clone: The read gets to within 3 residues of the CDR3 end, and the germline J gene fills in the rest. The J gene is TRBJ2-7, the V gene TRBV10-3, with TRBD2 identical over 16 bases. V lost 3 bases to trimming and J lost 2 bases; unmatched junction nucleotides: 7. CDR1 and CDR2 (germline): ENHRY, SYGVKD. This CDR3 has 18 amino acids. The CDR3 is CAISDRGLAGGPTYEQYF. Partial CDR3 DNA: TGTGCCATCAGTGACAGGGGACTAGCGGGAGGGCCTACCTACGAG.

Regarding this clone: The missing CDR3 end, 3 residues past where the read stops, is filled in from the germline J gene. The chain employs TRBV7-3 and TRBJ2-1; D is possibly TRBD1 (6 bases). The CDR3 covers 15 residues. Germline V gene sequence: CDR1 SGHTA, CDR2 FQGTGA. V was clipped by 2 bases and J by 6 bases, with 14 bases between them. CDR3 DNA, as far as it was read: TGTGCCAGCAGCTTAGTATTAGGGGGAAGCAATGAG. This sequence encodes CASSLVLGGSNE. The CDR3 in its entirety is CASSLVLGGSNEQFF.

On this clone: With the read ending 3 residues before the CDR3 end, the germline J gene is used to fill in that end. The chain couples TRBV20-1 to TRBJ2-7, with D possibly being TRBD2 (6 bases). The length of the CDR3 is 13 residues. Germline lookup yields CDR1 DFQATT and CDR2 SNEGSKA (reference sequence). Trimming left V 3 bases short and J 5 bases short, with 14 bases between. The CDR3 is CSARVRGRNEQYF. The part of the CDR3 DNA that was read is TGCAGTGCTAGGGTGCGGGGTAGGAACGAG.

About this clone: The missing CDR3 end, 3 residues past where the read stops, is filled in from the germline J gene. The V and J genes are TRBV20-1 and TRBJ2-1; 8 bases are a match to TRBD2. This CDR3 is built from 19 residues. V lost 0 bases to trimming and J lost 5 bases; unmatched junction nucleotides: 18. The V gene's germline CDR1 is DFQATT and CDR2 SNEGSKA (reference sequence). CDR3 sequence reads: CSAREFDYSGTKPDNEQFF. The sequenced part of the CDR3 DNA is TGCAGTGCTAGAGAGTTTGATTATAGCGGGACAAAACCAGACAATGAG.

Comment on this clone: With the read ending 3 residues before the CDR3 end, the germline J gene is used to fill in that end. The genes are TRBV5-6 and TRBJ2-1; 7 bases agree with TRBD2. The germline V gene has CDR1 SGHDT and CDR2 YYEEEE. The junction had 5 bases not matched to a gene; V was cut back by 1 base and J by 7 bases. This CDR3 is 14 amino acids long. The covered CDR3 bases are TGTGCCAGCAGCTTGAGGTTGCGGGGGAATGAG. Residues: CASSLRLRGNE. The full CDR3 protein reads CASSLRLRGNEQFF.

On this clone: Read coverage stops 3 residues before the CDR3 terminus; the germline J gene supplies the remainder. The chain carries TRBV5-6 and TRBJ2-7; unclear D gene. The V end lost 0 bases, the J end lost 2 bases, and 12 bases lay between the germline ends. Germline V gene lookup returns CDR1 SGHDT and CDR2 YYEEEE. This CDR3 comprises 15 residues. The covered CDR3 bases are TGTGCCAGCAGCTTGGCCAGCGAATACGCCTACGAG. The encoded protein is CASSLASEYAYE. The CDR3 in full is CASSLASEYAYEQYF.

Worth noting for this clone: The DNA ends 3 residues before the CDR3 does, and the rest of the CDR3 is filled in from the germline J gene. This chain uses TRBV12-3 or TRBV12-4 with TRBJ2-7, with D perhaps matching TRBD2 (9 bases). V was pared by 3 bases and J by 6 bases, with 30 bases between. This CDR3 spans 19 amino acids. The CDR3 reads CASSFRTGKGAGGRPEQYF. Partial CDR3 DNA: TGTGCCAGCAGTTTTCGGACAGGGAAGGGGGCGGGAGGGCGGCCCGAG.

Comment on this clone: The read comes to an end 3 residues before the CDR3 does, leaving the germline J gene to fill in the end. The chain links TRBV5-4 to TRBJ2-7, with 10 positions matching TRBD1. Germline-derived CDR1 and CDR2 are SGHNT and YYREEE (reference sequence). The trim removed 4 bases at V and 3 bases at J, leaving 7 bases unmatched. The CDR3 extends over 15 amino acids. The CDR3 is CASSGAGTGDYEQYF. The sequenced CDR3 bases are TGTGCCAGCAGCGGCGCCGGGACAGGGGACTACGAG.

In the case of this clone: Read sequence stops 3 residues before the CDR3 end, and the germline J gene provides the missing end. The chain combines TRBV11-2 with TRBJ2-7, with a possible D match to TRBD2 (6 bases). Trimming removed 3 bases at V and 2 bases at J, with 11 bases between. Per germline, CDR1 SGHAT and CDR2 FQNNGV. The CDR3 loop spans 14 amino acids. Incomplete CDR3 DNA: TGTGCCAGCAGCTTTGGGGGGTTACCCTACGAG. Encoded protein: CASSFGGLPYE. In full, the CDR3 is CASSFGGLPYEQYF. Filled out from reference TRBV11-2 and TRBJ2-7, the complete variable domain reads EAGVAQSPRYKIIEKRQSVAFWCNPISGHATLYWYQQILGQGPKLLIQFQNNGVVDDSQLPKDRFSAERLKGVDSTLKIQPAKLEDSAVYLCASSFGGLPYEQYFGPGTRLTVT.

The sequenced part of the CDR3 DNA is TGTGCCAGCAGCCAACGGACAGGCACCCTTTCCTACGAG. Residues: CASSQRTGTLSYE. The entire CDR3 reads CASSQRTGTLSYEQYF. J is TRBJ2-7 and V is TRBV4-2; 7 bases are shared with TRBD1. The read finishes 3 residues shy of the CDR3 end, and the germline J gene is used to complete it. The CDR3 extends over 16 amino acids. Per the germline V gene, CDR1 is LGHNA and CDR2 is YNFKEQ. V lost 2 bases to trimming and J lost 1 base; unmatched junction nucleotides: 8.

As to this clone: The CDR3 is cut off 3 residues early in the read; its end comes from the germline J gene. This rearrangement joins TRBV12-3 or TRBV12-4 to TRBJ2-1, with D maybe TRBD2 (5 bases). The CDR3 contains 15 residues. V dropped 2 bases and J dropped 6 bases, with 14 bases sitting between them. The CDR3 loop is CASSLTGLGVNEQFF. CDR3 DNA, as far as it was read: TGTGCCAGCAGTTTAACCGGTCTCGGGGTCAATGAG.

Comment on this clone: The read finishes 3 residues shy of the CDR3 end, and the germline J gene is used to complete it. The rearrangement joins TRBV10-3 to TRBJ2-7; 9 bases align to TRBD2. This CDR3 is built from 15 residues. V gave up 6 bases and J gave up 1 base; unmatched junction bases: 7. Germline V gives CDR1 ENHRY, CDR2 SYGVKD. The CDR3 sequence is CAISVLAGPSYEQYF. The CDR3 DNA, read in part, is TGTGCCATCAGCGTACTAGCGGGTCCATCCTACGAG.

On this clone: The read ends 3 residues shy of where the CDR3 ends; the end is completed using the germline J gene. V gene TRBV19 combines with J gene TRBJ1-2; D gene ambiguous. Trimming shortened V by 3 bases and J by 7 bases, and 9 bases separated the two germline ends. The germline CDR1 and CDR2 sequences are LNHDA and SQIVND (reference sequence). This CDR3 comprises 12 residues. The chain's CDR3 is CASSISVSGYTF. The CDR3 DNA, read in part, is TGTGCCAGTAGTATTTCAGTTTCTGGC.

Concerning this clone: The read terminates 3 residues before the CDR3 end, so the remaining end is supplied by the germline J gene. The V gene is TRBV6-2 or TRBV6-3, the J gene TRBJ2-7, with 8 nucleotides matching TRBD1. The CDR3 loop spans 14 amino acids. CDR1 is MNHEY, CDR2 SVGEGT, per germline. V lost 1 base to trimming and J lost 4 bases; unmatched junction nucleotides: 3. CDR3 bases read: TGTGCCAGCAGTTACTTTCAGGGGGCTTACGAG. Its translation is CASSYFQGAYE. The whole CDR3 sequence reads CASSYFQGAYEQYF.